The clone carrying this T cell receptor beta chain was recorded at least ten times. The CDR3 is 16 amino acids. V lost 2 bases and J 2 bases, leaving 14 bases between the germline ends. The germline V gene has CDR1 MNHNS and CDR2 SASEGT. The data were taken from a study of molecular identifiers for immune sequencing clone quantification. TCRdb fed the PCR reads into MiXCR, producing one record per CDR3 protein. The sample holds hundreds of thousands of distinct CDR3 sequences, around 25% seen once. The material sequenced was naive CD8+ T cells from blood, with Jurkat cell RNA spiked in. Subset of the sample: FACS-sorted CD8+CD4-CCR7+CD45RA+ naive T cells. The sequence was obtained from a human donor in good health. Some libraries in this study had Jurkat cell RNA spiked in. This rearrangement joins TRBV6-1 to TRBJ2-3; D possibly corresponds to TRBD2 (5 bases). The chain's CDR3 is CASSERDGSYTDTQYF. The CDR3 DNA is TGTGCCAGCAGTGAACGGGATGGGAGTTACACAGATACGCAGTATTTT.